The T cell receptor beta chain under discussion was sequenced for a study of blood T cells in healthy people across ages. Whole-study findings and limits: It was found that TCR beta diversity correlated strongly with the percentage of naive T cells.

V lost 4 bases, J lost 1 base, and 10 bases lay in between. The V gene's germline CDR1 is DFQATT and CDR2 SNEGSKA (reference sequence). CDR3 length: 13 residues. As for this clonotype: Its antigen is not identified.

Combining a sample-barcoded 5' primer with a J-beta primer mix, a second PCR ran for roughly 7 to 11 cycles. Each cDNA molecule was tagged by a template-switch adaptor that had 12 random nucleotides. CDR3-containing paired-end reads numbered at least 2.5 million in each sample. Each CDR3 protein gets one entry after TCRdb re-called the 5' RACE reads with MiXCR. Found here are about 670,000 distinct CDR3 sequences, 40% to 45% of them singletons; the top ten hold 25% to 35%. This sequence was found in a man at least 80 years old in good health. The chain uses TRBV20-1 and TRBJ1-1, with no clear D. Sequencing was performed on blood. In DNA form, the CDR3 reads TGCAGTGCTACCAAGACTGGGAACACTGAAGCTTTCTTT. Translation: CSATKTGNTEAFF.